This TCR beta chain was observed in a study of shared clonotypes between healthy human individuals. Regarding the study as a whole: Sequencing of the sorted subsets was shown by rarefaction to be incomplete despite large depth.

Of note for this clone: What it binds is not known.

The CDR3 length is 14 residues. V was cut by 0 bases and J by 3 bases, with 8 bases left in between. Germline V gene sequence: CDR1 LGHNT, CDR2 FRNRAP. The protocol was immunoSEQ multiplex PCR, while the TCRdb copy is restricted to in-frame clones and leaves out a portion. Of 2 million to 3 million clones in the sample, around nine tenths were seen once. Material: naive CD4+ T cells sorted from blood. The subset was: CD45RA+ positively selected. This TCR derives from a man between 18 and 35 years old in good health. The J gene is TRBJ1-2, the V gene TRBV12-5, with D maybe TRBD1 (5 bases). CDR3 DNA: TGTGCTAGTGGTTTGGTACAGGACGACTATGGCTACACCTTC. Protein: CASGLVQDDYGYTF.